This is a list of T cell receptor beta chains from one sample in a study of T cells in localized non-small cell lung cancer. Clones were read by immunoSEQ multiplex PCR, and TCRdb kept only the in-frame ones, dropping some. This table has under 20,000 clones, 90% to 95% appearing once. The sequencing used peripheral blood, collected before any cancer treatment. The receptors stem from a male donor aged 60 or over with stage I squamous cell lung carcinoma. The CDR3 runs from the conserved cysteine through the conserved F or W. D genes are given only for firm matches. For some rows the clone size is stated as once, few or many, or as a class when expanded; others skip it.

>TRBV28|-|-|TRBJ2-5
CASSSLPPLTGTADF
TGTGCCAGCAGTTCATTACCCCCCTTAACCGGGACTGCCGACTTC
>TRBV12-1|-|-|TRBJ1-2
CASSSDPPGQGGTIYGYTF
TGTGCCAGCAGCTCGGACCCTCCGGGACAGGGAGGCACGATCTATGGCTACACCTTC
>TRBV21-1|-|-|TRBJ1-2
CASSLTGNGYTF
TGTGCCAGCAGTTTGACAGGGAATGGCTACACCTTC
>TRBV7-3|-|TRBD2|TRBJ2-5
CASSLGTSGQETQYF
TGTGCCAGCAGCTTGGGGACTAGCGGGCAAGAGACCCAGTACTTC
>TRBV10-3|-|TRBD2|TRBJ2-3
CAISAGREMSDTQYF
TGTGCCATCAGTGCGGGGCGGGAGATGTCAGATACGCAGTATTTT
>TRBV7-6|-|-|TRBJ1-4
CASSLVGGKLFF
TGTGCCAGCAGCTTAGTGGGAGGAAAACTGTTTTTT
>TRBV4-3|-|-|TRBJ2-1
CASRRDLGLWGEQFF
TGCGCCAGCAGGAGGGACCTGGGGTTGTGGGGTGAGCAGTTCTTC
>TRBV19|-|TRBD2|TRBJ2-1
CASSALAGVGPPYNEQFF
TGTGCCAGTAGTGCCCTAGCGGGAGTAGGTCCCCCCTACAATGAGCAGTTCTTC
>TRBV15|once|-|TRBJ2-1
CATSRVGGGGYNEQFF
TGTGCCACCAGCAGAGTGGGGGGCGGAGGCTACAATGAGCAGTTCTTC
>TRBV27|-|TRBD2|TRBJ2-2
CASSLALAGVSGELFF
TGTGCCAGCAGTTTAGCGCTAGCGGGAGTGTCCGGGGAGCTGTTTTTT
>TRBV28|once|-|TRBJ1-5
CASSLPLWANQPQHF
TGTGCCAGCAGTTTACCCTTGTGGGCCAATCAGCCCCAGCATTTT
>TRBV11-2|-|-|TRBJ1-1
CASSRILNTEAFF
TGTGCCAGCAGCAGGATATTGAACACTGAAGCTTTCTTT
>TRBV7-9|-|-|TRBJ2-5
CASSPGIQETQYF
TGTGCCAGCAGCCCCGGGATCCAAGAGACCCAGTACTTC
>TRBV30|once|-|TRBJ1-3
CAWSVKGGSGNTIYF
TGTGCCTGGAGTGTAAAGGGGGGGAGTGGAAACACCATATATTTT
>TRBV11-2|-|-|TRBJ2-7
CASSPLSGEQYF
TGTGCCAGCAGCCCTCTGTCGGGCGAGCAGTACTTC